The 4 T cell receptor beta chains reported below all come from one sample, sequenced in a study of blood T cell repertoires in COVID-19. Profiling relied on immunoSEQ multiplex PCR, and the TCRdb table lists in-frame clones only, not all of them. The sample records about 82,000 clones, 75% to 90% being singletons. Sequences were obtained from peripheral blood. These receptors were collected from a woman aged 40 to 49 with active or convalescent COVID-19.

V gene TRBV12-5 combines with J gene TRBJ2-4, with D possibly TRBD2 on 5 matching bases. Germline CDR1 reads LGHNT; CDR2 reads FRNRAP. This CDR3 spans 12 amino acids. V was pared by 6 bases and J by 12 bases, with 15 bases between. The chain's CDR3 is CASGLGTLDQYF. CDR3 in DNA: TGTGCTAGTGGACTCGGTACACTAGATCAGTACTTC.

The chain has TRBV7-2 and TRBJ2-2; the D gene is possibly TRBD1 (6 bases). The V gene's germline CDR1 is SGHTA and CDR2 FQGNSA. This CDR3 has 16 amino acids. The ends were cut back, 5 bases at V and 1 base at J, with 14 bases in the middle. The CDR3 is CASSPKGQLNTGELFF. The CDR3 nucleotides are TGTGCCAGCAGCCCCAAGGGACAATTGAACACCGGGGAGCTGTTTTTT.

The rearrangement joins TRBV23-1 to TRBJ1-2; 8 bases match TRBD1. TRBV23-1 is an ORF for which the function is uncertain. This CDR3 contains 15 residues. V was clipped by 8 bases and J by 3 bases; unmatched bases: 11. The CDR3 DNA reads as TGCGCCAGCGGAATAACAGGGGGTACGTACTATGGCTACACCTTC. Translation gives CASGITGGTYYGYTF.

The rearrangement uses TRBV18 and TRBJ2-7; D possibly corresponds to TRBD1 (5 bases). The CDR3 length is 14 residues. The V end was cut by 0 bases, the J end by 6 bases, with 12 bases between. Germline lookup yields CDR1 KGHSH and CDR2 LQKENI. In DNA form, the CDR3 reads TGTGCCAGCTCACCACCCCAGGGTAGGGGCGAGCAGTACTTC. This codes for CASSPPQGRGEQYF.